This T cell receptor (beta chain) was sequenced for a study of blood T cells in healthy people across ages. Notes on the study in general: CMV infection status of these donors was not known. Unsorted PBMCs blocked a conclusive comparison of naive and antigen-experienced cells.

The trim removed 5 bases at V and 8 bases at J, leaving 5 bases unmatched. Germline loops: CDR1 SEHNR, CDR2 FQNEAQ (reference sequence). The length of the CDR3 is 12 residues. In the case of this clonotype: Antigen unknown.

A J-beta primer mix and a sample-barcoded 5' primer were used in a second PCR of about 6 to 12 cycles. MiXCR, run by TCRdb on the 5' RACE reads, gives a single entry per CDR3 protein. The data show about 1.4 million distinct CDR3 sequences, roughly 64% seen once. Sequencing input: blood. This rearrangement joins TRBV7-9 to TRBJ1-2; 7 bases agree with TRBD1. The receptor was derived from a man between 18 and 35 years old in good health. CDR3: CASSHRGGGYTF. CDR3 DNA sequence: TGTGCCAGCAGCCACAGGGGCGGCGGCTACACCTTC.